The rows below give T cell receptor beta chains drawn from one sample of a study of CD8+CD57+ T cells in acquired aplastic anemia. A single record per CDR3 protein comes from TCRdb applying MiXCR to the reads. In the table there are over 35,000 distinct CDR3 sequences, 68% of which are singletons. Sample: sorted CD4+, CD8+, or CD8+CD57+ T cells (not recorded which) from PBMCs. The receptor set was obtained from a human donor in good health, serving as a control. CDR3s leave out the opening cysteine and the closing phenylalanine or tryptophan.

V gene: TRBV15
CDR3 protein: ATSSRGLTGELF

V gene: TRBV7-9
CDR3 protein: ASSSGYQETQY

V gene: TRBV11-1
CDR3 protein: ASSSSGTGNTDTQY

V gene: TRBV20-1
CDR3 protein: SAGRGEQF

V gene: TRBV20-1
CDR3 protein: SARDGRGQF

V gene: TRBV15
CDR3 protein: ATSRGLYGGAYEQY

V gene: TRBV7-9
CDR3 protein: ASSRLSYEQY

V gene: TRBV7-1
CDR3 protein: ASSPPRGQVPNYNEQF

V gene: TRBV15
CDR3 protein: ATSRPRGNTGELF

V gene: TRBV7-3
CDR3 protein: ASSLRRGTTNEKLF

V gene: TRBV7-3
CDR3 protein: ASRANSGANVLT

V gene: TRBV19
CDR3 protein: ASSIDRGPSGELF

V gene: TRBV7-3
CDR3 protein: ASSKTGTYEQY

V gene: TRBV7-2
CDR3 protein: ASRLNTFGNQPQH

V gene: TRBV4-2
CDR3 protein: ASSQEGFVRELF

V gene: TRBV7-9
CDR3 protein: ATDRVVNGYT

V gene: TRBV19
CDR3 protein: ASSIPGFYGYT

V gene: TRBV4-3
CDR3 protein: ASSYFGDSPNTEAF

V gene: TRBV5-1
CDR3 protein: ASSLSAANTEAF

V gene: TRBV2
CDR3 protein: ASSGLLGSENEKLF

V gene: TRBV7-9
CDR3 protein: ASSTRDNYEQY

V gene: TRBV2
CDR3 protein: ASRAGLAGGREQY

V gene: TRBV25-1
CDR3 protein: ASSELRTGAYEQY

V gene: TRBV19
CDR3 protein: ASMGGSGYT

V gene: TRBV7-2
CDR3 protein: ATSRGIDTEAF

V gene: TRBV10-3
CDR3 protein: ASGGLEVETQY

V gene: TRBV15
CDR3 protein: ATSRTRMNTEAF

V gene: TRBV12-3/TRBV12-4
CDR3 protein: ASSPDMSYGYT

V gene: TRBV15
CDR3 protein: ATRTQAFQETQY

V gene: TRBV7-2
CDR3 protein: ASSTDRGIYEQY

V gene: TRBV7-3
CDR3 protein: ASSLTVEPGPLSNYGYT

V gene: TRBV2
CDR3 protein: ASSEGGGTEAF

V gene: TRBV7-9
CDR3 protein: ACSFRRRGSQGTQY

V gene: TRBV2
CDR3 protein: ASSNDRANTDTQY

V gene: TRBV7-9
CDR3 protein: ASSLAGGIEAF

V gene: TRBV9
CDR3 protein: ASSVAGTADNSPLH

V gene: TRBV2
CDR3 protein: ASRPRTRYTGELF

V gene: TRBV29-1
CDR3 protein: SVEGEGLAGTGELF

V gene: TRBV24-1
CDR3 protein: ATSDPFPSTGGLTDTQY